Presented here are 3 T cell receptor beta chains from one specimen sequenced in a study of cytotoxic CD8 clonotypes in ibrutinib-treated CLL (dated by TCRdb to the early 2020s). Library creation used the immunoSEQ multiplex PCR assay. Drawn from immuneACCESS, this table holds only the in-frame rearrangements with V and J called that TCRdb kept. Clones are partly lost; checked studies trace under half to an unresolved V gene and leave the rest unexplained. In all, the sample holds 300,000 or so clones, and 60% to 80% of those were seen once. The leading ten clones occupy 5% to 6.5% of the sample. Sequences were derived from PBMCs, sampled after 36 months of ibrutinib treatment. The receptors shown here come from a human donor with chronic lymphocytic leukemia.

CDR3 DNA sequence: TGTGCCAGCAGCTTAGTAGACAGTGGACAGCCCCAGCATTTT. As protein: CASSLVDSGQPQHF. V gene TRBV7-9 combines with J gene TRBJ1-5; D is possibly TRBD1 (5 bases). This CDR3 region has 14 residues. V gave up 1 base and J gave up 7 bases, with 11 bases separating them. CDR1 and CDR2 from the germline V gene are SEHNR and FQNEAQ (reference sequence).

The V call is TRBV6-1, the J call TRBJ2-3; D might be TRBD2 (7 bases). The germline CDR1 and CDR2 sequences are MNHNS and SASEGT. CDR3 length: 16 amino acids. Trimming took 0 bases from V and 2 from J, leaving 12 bases between them. For the CDR3, the DNA is TGTGCCAGCAGTGAAGCGCGGCGGGGGCACACAGATACGCAGTATTTT. Residues: CASSEARRGHTDTQYF.

The chain recombines TRBV5-1 with TRBJ2-7; no clear D. CDR3 length: 13 residues. Trimming cost V 4 bases and J 2 bases, with 10 bases left between them. From germline, CDR1 is SGHRS and CDR2 YFSETQ. The CDR3 sequence is CASSADGAYEQYF. In DNA, the CDR3 is TGCGCCAGCAGCGCGGACGGTGCCTACGAGCAGTACTTC.